These 11 T cell receptor beta chains were sequenced from one sample in a study of post-analysis software for immune sequencing data. These receptors' targets are unknown. The study, taken as a whole, reports: In patients, five TRBV segments were more frequent than in controls, with TRBV5-6, TRBV5-1 and TRBV20-1 among them.

The TCR beta cDNA libraries carried unique molecular identifiers. TCRdb fed the PCR reads into MiXCR, producing one record per CDR3 protein. Among about 260,000 distinct CDR3 sequences, less than 40% were seen once, and the ten largest hold around 4.8%. Sequencing was carried out using blood. All receptors come from a girl aged 5 to 17 with multiple sclerosis.

This clonotype occurred a few times. The V and J genes are TRBV6-6 and TRBJ2-1; 9 bases are shared with TRBD2. In germline, CDR1 is MNHNY, CDR2 SVGAGI (reference sequence). The CDR3 spans 16 residues. J lost 9 bases, V lost 5 bases, and 14 bases had no gene match. CDR3 in DNA: TGTGCCAGCAGTCCCCCCGAAGCGGGAGGCCCCAGTGAGCAGTTCTTC. Its protein product is CASSPPEAGGPSEQFF.

This clonotype has a count of ten or more. V gene TRBV7-9 combines with J gene TRBJ1-1; D may be TRBD1 (5 bases). V dropped 3 bases and J dropped 8 bases, with 19 bases sitting between them. Germline V gene sequence: CDR1 SEHNR, CDR2 FQNEAQ (reference sequence). The CDR3 length is 15 residues. This CDR3 reads CASSLAGSGDREAFF. CDR3 DNA: TGTGCCAGCAGCTTGGCGGGATCCGGGGACCGAGAAGCTTTCTTT.

Notes on this clonotype: This sequence may be a read error, since a much larger clone differs from it by one base. V gene TRBV7-9 combines with J gene TRBJ1-4; no definite D call. V was clipped by 8 bases and J by 7 bases, with 20 bases between them. The CDR3 runs 15 residues. Germline loops: CDR1 SEHNR, CDR2 FQNEAQ (reference sequence). The CDR3 bases are TGTGCCAGCGCCCTTTCCTCGACGTCTAGTGAAAAACTGTTTTTT. Residues: CASALSSTSSEKLFF.

Concerning this clonotype itself: Germline is not matched at one junction end, which may reflect a read error. The CDR3 DNA reads TGTGCCACCAGCAGAGATCCGGGACAACAAGAGACCCAGGTCTTC. Protein product: CATSRDPGQQETQVF. The chain uses TRBV15 and TRBJ2-1; the D gene is possibly TRBD1 (6 bases). The CDR3 loop spans 15 amino acids. Germline V CDR1 and CDR2: LNHNV, YYDKDF (reference sequence).

The chain combines TRBV11-3 with TRBJ2-2, with D maybe TRBD1 (5 bases). The ends were cut back, 1 base at V and 5 bases at J, with 11 bases in the middle. Germline-derived CDR1 and CDR2 are SGHNT and YENEEA. The CDR3 runs to 15 residues. CDR3 DNA sequence: TGTGCCAGCAGCTTAGCAGGGCCTTTTACCGGGGAGCTGTTTTTT. Translated, it gives CASSLAGPFTGELFF.

This clonotype was seen many times. The rearrangement links TRBV11-1 to TRBJ1-6, with TRBD1 as a possible D gene (5 bases). Germline V gene data show CDR1 as SGHAT and CDR2 as FQDESV (reference sequence). This CDR3 spans 14 amino acids. V lost 4 bases, J lost 7 bases, and 11 bases lay in between. CDR3 DNA: TGTGCCAGCAGCTCCGGGACGGGGAATTCACCCCTCCACTTT. Translated: CASSSGTGNSPLHF.

This clonotype appeared many times. The gene calls are TRBV5-1 and TRBJ2-5; D is ambiguous. V lost 3 bases and J lost 0, with 6 bases in between. The CDR3 has 13 residues. Germline V gives CDR1 SGHRS, CDR2 YFSETQ. The DNA for the CDR3 is TGCGCCAGCAGCTCTGGGTACCAAGAGACCCAGTACTTC. Translation gives CASSSGYQETQYF.

The chain is built from TRBV7-3 and TRBJ2-3; a possible D gene is TRBD2 (5 bases). The germline gives CDR1 SGHTA, CDR2 FQGTGA. CDR3 length: 14 residues. Trimming took off 5 bases at V and 0 bases at J, with 9 bases between the two ends. The CDR3 spells CASSPGKSTDTQYF. The DNA of the CDR3 is TGTGCCAGCAGCCCGGGGAAGAGCACAGATACGCAGTATTTT.

The V gene is TRBV5-1, the J gene TRBJ2-1, with TRBD2 as a possible D gene (5 bases). Trimming left V 6 bases short and J 6 bases short, with 13 bases between. The CDR3 sequence is 13 residues long. Looked up from germline, CDR1 is SGHRS and CDR2 is YFSETQ. CDR3 bases: TGCGCCAGCAACCCTAAGGACTCCAATGAGCAGTTCTTC. Protein: CASNPKDSNEQFF.

The sample holds one count of this clonotype. V is TRBV20-1 and J is TRBJ2-1; 7 bases fit TRBD2. The germline CDR1 and CDR2 sequences are DFQATT and SNEGSKA (reference sequence). The CDR3 sequence is 12 residues long. The junction had 7 bases not matched to a gene; V was cut back by 6 bases and J by 8 bases. CDR3 DNA sequence: TGCAGTGCGACTAGCTTAATCTATGAGCAGTTCTTC. Translating it yields CSATSLIYEQFF.

This clonotype was seen a handful of times. The chain joins TRBV20-1 to TRBJ2-7; tentative D call: TRBD2 (5 bases). Trimming left V 6 bases short and J 2 bases short, with 11 bases between. Germline-derived CDR1 and CDR2 are DFQATT and SNEGSKA (reference sequence). The CDR3 covers 12 residues. CDR3 nucleotide sequence: TGCAGTGCCGAGGGATCAACCTACGAGCAGTACTTC. This encodes CSAEGSTYEQYF.